These T cell receptor beta chains were read from a single sample in a study of blood T cell repertoires in COVID-19. The method was immunoSEQ multiplex PCR; TCRdb's version includes in-frame clones alone and lacks a portion of them. In the table there are 250,000 to 400,000 clones, about nine tenths of which are singletons. The specimen sequenced was PBMCs or T cells enriched from blood (not recorded which). The source is a man aged 55-75 years who had recovered from COVID-19. The CDR3 runs from the conserved cysteine through the conserved F or W. A D gene is named only where the DNA matches it firmly. Only part of the rows carry a size: once, few, many, or a class if the clone is expanded.

D gene: .
J gene: TRBJ1-5
V gene: TRBV18
clone size: few
CDR3 protein: CASSPFQESNQPQHF
CDR3 DNA: TGTGCCAGCTCTCCCTTCCAGGAAAGCAATCAGCCCCAGCATTTT

D gene: .
J gene: TRBJ1-2
V gene: TRBV6-5
clone size: .
CDR3 protein: CASSHAGGRGDGYTF
CDR3 DNA: TGTGCCAGCAGCCACGCGGGGGGCAGGGGCGATGGCTACACCTTC

D gene: .
J gene: TRBJ2-1
V gene: TRBV6-5
clone size: .
CDR3 protein: CASSKSLSGADEQFF
CDR3 DNA: TGTGCCAGCAGTAAGTCCTTGTCGGGAGCGGATGAGCAGTTCTTC

D gene: .
J gene: TRBJ1-1
V gene: TRBV2
clone size: few
CDR3 protein: CASSEIRRDPEAFF
CDR3 DNA: TGTGCCAGCAGTGAAATCCGCCGGGATCCTGAAGCTTTCTTT

D gene: TRBD2
J gene: TRBJ2-3
V gene: TRBV7-9
clone size: .
CDR3 protein: CASSLGASGDTQYF
CDR3 DNA: TGTGCCAGCAGCTTAGGAGCTAGCGGCGATACGCAGTATTTT

D gene: TRBD1
J gene: TRBJ1-6
V gene: TRBV5-4
clone size: .
CDR3 protein: CASSSTGGSYNSPLHF
CDR3 DNA: TGTGCCAGCAGCTCCACAGGGGGCTCCTATAATTCACCCCTCCACTTT

D gene: TRBD1
J gene: TRBJ2-1
V gene: TRBV24-1
clone size: once
CDR3 protein: CATSDSGQGDNEQFF
CDR3 DNA: TGTGCCACCAGTGATTCCGGACAGGGGGATAATGAGCAGTTCTTC

D gene: TRBD2
J gene: TRBJ2-3
V gene: TRBV7-9
clone size: .
CDR3 protein: CASTPGGADTQYF
CDR3 DNA: TGTGCCAGCACCCCCGGGGGGGCAGATACGCAGTATTTT

D gene: TRBD1
J gene: TRBJ1-5
V gene: TRBV28
clone size: .
CDR3 protein: CASSLGQGDQPQHF
CDR3 DNA: TGTGCCAGCAGTTTGGGACAGGGGGATCAGCCCCAGCATTTT

D gene: TRBD1
J gene: TRBJ1-5
V gene: TRBV6-5
clone size: .
CDR3 protein: CASSHNRGEDQPQHF
CDR3 DNA: TGTGCCAGCAGTCACAACAGGGGAGAGGATCAGCCCCAGCATTTT

D gene: .
J gene: TRBJ2-5
V gene: TRBV7-2
clone size: .
CDR3 protein: CASSPGLLRETQYF
CDR3 DNA: TGTGCCAGCAGCCCTGGGCTCCTGAGAGAGACCCAGTACTTC